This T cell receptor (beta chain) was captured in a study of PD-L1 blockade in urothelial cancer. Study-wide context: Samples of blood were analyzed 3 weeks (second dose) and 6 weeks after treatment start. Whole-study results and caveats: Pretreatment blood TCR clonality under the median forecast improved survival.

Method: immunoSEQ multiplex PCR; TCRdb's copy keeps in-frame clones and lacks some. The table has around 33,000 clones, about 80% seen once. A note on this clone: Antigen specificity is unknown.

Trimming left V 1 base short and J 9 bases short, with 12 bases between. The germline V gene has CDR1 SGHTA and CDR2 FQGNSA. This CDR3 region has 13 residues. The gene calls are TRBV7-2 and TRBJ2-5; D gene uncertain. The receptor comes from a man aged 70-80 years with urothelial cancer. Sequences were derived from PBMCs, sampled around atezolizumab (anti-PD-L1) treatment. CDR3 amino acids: CASSLGSGVAQYF. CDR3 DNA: TGTGCCAGCAGCTTAGGGTCAGGCGTTGCCCAGTACTTC.